The 23 T cell receptor beta chains listed next were all sequenced from one sample in a study of shared clonotypes between healthy human individuals. TCRdb keeps only in-frame clones here, not all; method: immunoSEQ multiplex PCR. This table holds a few million clones, 93% found once. Sequencing was done on a sample of naive CD4+ T cells from PBMCs. Subset meaning: CD45RA+ positively selected. The receptors were sampled from a man between 18 and 29 years old in good health. Some clones in this sample may be carry-over from other donors' samples.

The rearrangement joins TRBV28 to TRBJ2-1, with TRBD2 identical over 11 bases. Germline V gene data show CDR1 as MDHEN and CDR2 as SYDVKM. The CDR3 has 15 amino acids. V was clipped by 5 bases and J by 6 bases; unmatched bases: 6. This CDR3 is CASSNIAGGRNEQFF. CDR3 sequence (DNA): TGTGCCAGCAGTAATATAGCGGGAGGGCGCAATGAGCAGTTCTTC.

The V gene is TRBV5-1, the J gene TRBJ2-3; TRBD1 matches 9 bases. CDR1 and CDR2 (germline): SGHRS, YFSETQ. V lost 0 bases and J lost 0; bases outside the gene matches: 5. This CDR3 spans 17 amino acids. CDR3 protein: CASSLADRGPSTDTQYF. The DNA for the CDR3 is TGCGCCAGCAGCTTGGCGGACAGGGGACCTAGCACAGATACGCAGTATTTT. Supplemented by reference TRBV5-1 and TRBJ2-3, the full variable domain reads KAGVTQTPRYLIKTRGQQVTLSCSPISGHRSVSWYQQTPGQGLQFLFEYFSETQRNKGNFPGRFSGRQFSNSRSEMNVSTLELGDSALYLCASSLADRGPSTDTQYFGPGTRLTVL.

The chain employs TRBV28 and TRBJ1-5; D is undetermined. The CDR3 is 15 residues long. The germline V and J ends were trimmed by 5 bases and 3 bases, with 14 bases remaining between them. Germline assignment: CDR1 MDHEN and CDR2 SYDVKM. The CDR3 DNA follows: TGTGCCAGCAGTAACGGCGGGCAGGACAATCAGCCCCAGCATTTT. Its protein product is CASSNGGQDNQPQHF.

The rearrangement uses TRBV25-1 and TRBJ1-1, with 7 bases matching TRBD1. V lost 7 bases and J lost 1; bases outside the gene matches: 3. The CDR3 has 13 residues. CDR1 is MGHDK and CDR2 is SYGVNS in the germline V gene. The CDR3 region is CASTRTGNTEAFF. The CDR3, as DNA: TGTGCCAGCACTCGGACAGGGAACACTGAAGCTTTCTTT.

A few counts support this clone. The same CDR3 is also encoded by other DNA sequences in this sample. Written as DNA, the CDR3 is TGCGCCAGCAGCTTGTCAGGGAACCAGCCCCAGCATTTT. Amino acid sequence: CASSLSGNQPQHF. The V and J genes are TRBV5-1 and TRBJ1-5; weak D call: TRBD1 (5 bases). Germline CDR1 and CDR2: SGHRS and YFSETQ. The CDR3 spans 13 residues. V gave up 1 base and J gave up 7 bases, with 9 bases separating them.

This clone was picked up one time. DNA for the CDR3: TGCAGCGTGATGGGACTAGTCGGCACAGATACGCAGTATTTT. Amino acids: CSVMGLVGTDTQYF. The chain has TRBV29-1 and TRBJ2-3; 8 nucleotides match TRBD2. The CDR3 extends over 14 amino acids. Germline trimming cut 6 bases from V and 1 base from J; bases unmatched to any gene: 6. The germline V gene has CDR1 SQVTM and CDR2 ANQGSEA.

This clone was detected only a few times. This specimen includes other DNA sequences encoding the same CDR3. The chain links TRBV7-2 to TRBJ1-1, with D hard to call. Germline lookup yields CDR1 SGHTA and CDR2 FQGNSA. Trimming shortened V by 1 base and J by 1 base, and 7 bases separated the two germline ends. The CDR3 is 14 residues long. The CDR3 spells CASSLVSWNTEAFF. The CDR3 DNA follows: TGTGCCAGCAGCTTAGTGTCGTGGAACACTGAAGCTTTCTTT.

V is TRBV6-1 and J is TRBJ1-2; no reliable D call. V gave up 0 bases and J gave up 12 bases, with 17 bases separating them. Per the germline V gene, CDR1 is MNHNS and CDR2 is SASEGT. The CDR3 is made up of 14 amino acids. CDR3 sequence: CASSEANDPMDDTF. Written as DNA, the CDR3 is TGTGCCAGCAGTGAAGCGAACGACCCCATGGACGACACCTTC.

The chain carries TRBV28 and TRBJ1-5; possible D gene TRBD1, 5 bases. The CDR3 sequence is 15 residues long. Trimming took off 6 bases at V and 5 bases at J, with 17 bases between the two ends. The germline CDR1 and CDR2 sequences are MDHEN and SYDVKM. DNA of the CDR3: TGTGCCAGCAGACCGACAGACAAAGTCTATCAGCCCCAGCATTTT. It specifies CASRPTDKVYQPQHF.

On this clone itself: This same CDR3 is encoded by further DNA sequences in the sample. The genes are TRBV9 and TRBJ2-3, with 9 bases matching TRBD2. V shed 3 bases, J shed 1 base, and the junction held 6 bases outside the gene matches. The CDR3 is 16 amino acids. Germline lookup yields CDR1 SGDLS and CDR2 YYNGEE. The CDR3 protein is CASSALAGVGTDTQYF. CDR3 DNA sequence: TGTGCCAGCAGCGCCTTAGCGGGAGTAGGCACAGATACGCAGTATTTT. Variable domain in full (rest from reference TRBV9 and TRBJ2-3): DSGVTQTPKHLITATGQRVTLRCSPRSGDLSVYWYQQSLDQGLQFLIQYYNGEERAKGNILERFSAQQFPDLHSELNLSSLELGDSALYFCASSALAGVGTDTQYFGPGTRLTVL.

V and J are TRBV9 and TRBJ2-5; TRBD2 matches at 9 bases. With V trimmed by 4 bases and J by 5 bases, 15 bases remained unmatched. CDR3 length: 17 residues. Per the germline V gene, CDR1 is SGDLS and CDR2 is YYNGEE. The CDR3 reads CASSIAAGTSLMETQYF. The CDR3 region has the DNA TGTGCCAGCAGCATCGCCGCGGGGACTAGCCTAATGGAGACCCAGTACTTC.

This clone was seen only once. This chain links TRBV10-3 with TRBJ1-1; maybe TRBD1 (5 bases). CDR1 ENHRY and CDR2 SYGVKD come from the germline V gene. Trimming took 4 bases from V and 0 from J, leaving 15 bases between them. This CDR3 comprises 16 residues. CDR3 region: CAISAVMGQLNTEAFF. The CDR3 DNA follows: TGTGCCATCAGTGCGGTCATGGGGCAGTTGAACACTGAAGCTTTCTTT.

The chain carries TRBV28 and TRBJ1-2, with a weak D call TRBD1 (6 bases). The CDR3 sequence is 16 residues long. Germline V lookup: CDR1 MDHEN, CDR2 SYDVKM. The V gene lost 2 bases and the J gene lost 8 bases, with 21 bases spanning the gap. CDR3 amino acids: CASSLGGGGRSLGYTF. The CDR3 DNA reads as TGTGCCAGCAGTTTAGGAGGTGGGGGCCGGTCGTTAGGCTACACCTTC.

J is TRBJ1-2 and V is TRBV6-5, with 8 bases aligning to TRBD1. Germline V gene lookup returns CDR1 MNHEY and CDR2 SVGAGI. CDR3 size: 14 residues. J lost 8 bases, V lost 8 bases, and 13 bases had no gene match. CDR3 in DNA: TGTGCCAGCCGAGTCGCGACAGGGGAGAGAGGCTACACCTTC. Amino acids: CASRVATGERGYTF.

CDR3 sequence: CASSYGTGDYGYTF. Written as DNA, the CDR3 is TGTGCCAGCAGTTACGGGACAGGGGACTATGGCTACACCTTC. The chain links TRBV6-6 to TRBJ1-2; TRBD1 matches at 10 bases. The CDR3 contains 14 residues. V lost 2 bases to trimming and J lost 3 bases; unmatched junction nucleotides: 0. Germline CDR1 MNHNY, CDR2 SVGAGI (reference sequence).

This clone was observed a single time. The gene calls are TRBV7-3 and TRBJ2-7; D is uncertain. V gave up 0 bases and J gave up 6 bases, with 9 bases separating them. This CDR3 spans 13 amino acids. From germline, CDR1 is SGHTA and CDR2 FQGTGA. CDR3 loop: CASSLTNPGEQYF. The CDR3 coding sequence is TGTGCCAGCAGCTTAACGAACCCGGGCGAGCAGTACTTC. The full variable domain, its missing parts supplied by reference TRBV7-3 and TRBJ2-7, is GAGVSQTPSNKVTEKGKYVELRCDPISGHTALYWYRQSLGQGPEFLIYFQGTGAADDSGLPNDRFFAVRPEGSVSTLKIQRTERGDSAVYLCASSLTNPGEQYFGPGTRLTVT.

The J gene is TRBJ2-4, the V gene TRBV4-2; 11 bases match TRBD2. V shed 0 bases, J shed 6 bases, and the junction held 13 bases outside the gene matches. Germline-derived CDR1 and CDR2 are LGHNA and YNFKEQ. The CDR3 consists of 19 residues. CDR3 coding DNA: TGTGCCAGCAGCCAAGATGTCCTGGGTAGCGGGAGGGCGGTAAACATTCAGTACTTC. Its protein is CASSQDVLGSGRAVNIQYF.

J is TRBJ1-5 and V is TRBV15; D is unclear. V gave up 2 bases and J gave up 2 bases, with 7 bases separating them. This CDR3 is 14 amino acids long. The germline CDR1 and CDR2 sequences are LNHNV and YYDKDF (reference sequence). The CDR3 here is CATSRNDRNQPQHF. The CDR3 coding sequence is TGTGCCACCAGCAGAAACGACCGCAATCAGCCCCAGCATTTT.

The chain employs TRBV11-2 and TRBJ2-2; D unclear. V was cut by 2 bases and J by 0 bases, with 4 bases left in between. The V gene's germline CDR1 is SGHAT and CDR2 FQNNGV. The length of the CDR3 is 14 residues. This CDR3 reads CASSLIANTGELFF. DNA of the CDR3: TGTGCCAGCAGCTTAATAGCGAACACCGGGGAGCTGTTTTTT.

CDR3 loop: CASSLDRSWAGEQFF. CDR3 sequence (DNA): TGTGCCAGCAGCTTAGATCGTAGCTGGGCGGGTGAGCAGTTCTTC. The chain uses TRBV7-9 and TRBJ2-1; possibly TRBD2 for D (5 bases). Germline V gene sequence: CDR1 SEHNR, CDR2 FQNEAQ (reference sequence). CDR3 length: 15 residues. Trimming cost V 1 base and J 9 bases, with 16 bases left between them.

This chain connects TRBV27 to TRBJ2-5; unclear D gene. Per the germline V gene, CDR1 is MNHEY and CDR2 is SMNVEV (reference sequence). The CDR3 is made up of 14 amino acids. Trimming removed 3 bases from V and 2 bases from J, with 10 bases in between. The CDR3 region is CASSLAGQQETQYF. The CDR3 DNA is TGTGCCAGCAGTTTGGCCGGGCAGCAAGAGACCCAGTACTTC.

This sequence joins TRBV14 and TRBJ1-2; 7 bases are a match to TRBD1. J lost 2 bases, V lost 6 bases, and 3 bases had no gene match. CDR1 is SGHDN and CDR2 is FVKESK in the germline V gene. This CDR3 region has 13 residues. Here the CDR3 DNA reads TGTGCCAGCAGAAAGACAGGGAACTATGGCTACACCTTC. This codes for CASRKTGNYGYTF.

The chain combines TRBV5-1 with TRBJ2-7, with unresolved D. The CDR3 has 15 residues. Germline loops: CDR1 SGHRS, CDR2 YFSETQ. V was shortened by 4 bases and J by 2 bases, with 16 bases between the two germline ends. In DNA, the CDR3 is TGCGCCAGCAGCCTCGGCCAGGCACAGACCTACGAGCAGTACTTC. This sequence encodes CASSLGQAQTYEQYF.